A selection of T cell receptor beta chains follows, all from one sample in a study of CD8 T cells in ankylosing spondylitis. MiXCR, applied by TCRdb to the 5' RACE reads, yields one record per CDR3 protein. Counted here are hundreds of thousands of distinct CDR3 sequences, 20% occurring once; the ten biggest clones make up about 8%. The sample was blood, either unsorted or a sorted T cell fraction (not recorded which). These receptors were collected from a male donor with ankylosing spondylitis or in good health (not recorded which). Each CDR3 is given without its conserved first and last residue. D genes are given only for firm matches.

d_call	v_call	cdr3_aa
NA	TRBV10-1	ASSDSAMRETQY
NA	TRBV11-2	ASSLDRGMGETQY
TRBD1	TRBV25-1	ASSESETGGIGYT
NA	TRBV6-5	ASILAGGTEAF
NA	TRBV5-1	ASSLGGGRGNQPQH
TRBD2	TRBV20-1	SARRLAGEVETQY
NA	TRBV27	ASSLSNPSSGNTIY
TRBD2	TRBV11-1	ASSLGLADKQF
TRBD1	TRBV6-2/TRBV6-3	ASSYADRGSSGYT
NA	TRBV6-1	ASRVAQLRSTDTQY
TRBD1	TRBV9	ASSGSRKTGNHINTQY
NA	TRBV20-1	SARVSYNEQF
TRBD2	TRBV7-3	ASSLTGTSGDTGELF
TRBD2	TRBV6-1	ASSGLAGVGSSTDTQY
NA	TRBV12-3/TRBV12-4	ASSFSGNTIY
TRBD1	TRBV20-1	SASLGTGGEFAYGYT
NA	TRBV5-1	ASSLGGAGDTQY
NA	TRBV7-9	ASSFGTSRGDTQY
NA	TRBV5-1	ASSLSQTNTGELF
NA	TRBV20-1	SARQSDQPQH
TRBD2	TRBV7-7	ASSRTSGSGETQY
NA	TRBV5-1	ASSIEVEPDTQY
NA	TRBV6-5	ASSYGGSSNQPQH
NA	TRBV5-1	ASSPDSTYNEQF
NA	TRBV12-3/TRBV12-4	ASSLSIRVSGANVLT
TRBD1	TRBV27	ASSLFGGTGGSDTQY
TRBD2	TRBV29-1	SVERRTSGGGEQF
TRBD2	TRBV4-1	ASSQVGLAGVIAGELF
NA	TRBV12-3/TRBV12-4	ASSRTYVGGYT
NA	TRBV12-3/TRBV12-4	ASSLYGGPDYGYT
NA	TRBV7-3	ASSSTSFSGGFPSSYNEQF
NA	TRBV3-1	ASSAVSGHEQF
NA	TRBV9	ASSYRDSHQETQY
NA	TRBV20-1	SAPRASGANVLT
NA	TRBV18	ASSPQIPVQETQY
NA	TRBV7-3	ASSPGSNRQETQY
NA	TRBV6-5	ASSSGGDQETQY
NA	TRBV29-1	SVDSSNTGELF
TRBD2	TRBV4-2	ASSTPSGGMNTGELF
TRBD2	TRBV18	ASSPYRTSGTDTQY
NA	TRBV5-1	ASSWDFSEQF
TRBD1	TRBV2	ASSEVGTGGYNEQF
NA	TRBV3-1	ASSQDRPNPV
NA	TRBV12-3/TRBV12-4	ASSSPRVGNTEAF
NA	TRBV7-8	ASSLDPHEQF
TRBD1	TRBV9	ASSTGTGSYGYT
TRBD1	TRBV19	ARETGGISKNIQY
NA	TRBV2	ASSEGRTDTQY
NA	TRBV20-1	SARGWASNTGELF
NA	TRBV6-7	AHRQQGDTISGNTIY
NA	TRBV6-5	ASSYSSGSSYNEQF
TRBD1	TRBV12-3/TRBV12-4	ASSSHRGRETQY
NA	TRBV5-1	ASSLGEAGGNQPQH
NA	TRBV7-2	ASSLARTSTDTQY
NA	TRBV10-3	AISESSGITDTQY
NA	TRBV5-1	ASSLKGENSPLH
TRBD1	TRBV12-3/TRBV12-4	ASSSAGQGPRELF